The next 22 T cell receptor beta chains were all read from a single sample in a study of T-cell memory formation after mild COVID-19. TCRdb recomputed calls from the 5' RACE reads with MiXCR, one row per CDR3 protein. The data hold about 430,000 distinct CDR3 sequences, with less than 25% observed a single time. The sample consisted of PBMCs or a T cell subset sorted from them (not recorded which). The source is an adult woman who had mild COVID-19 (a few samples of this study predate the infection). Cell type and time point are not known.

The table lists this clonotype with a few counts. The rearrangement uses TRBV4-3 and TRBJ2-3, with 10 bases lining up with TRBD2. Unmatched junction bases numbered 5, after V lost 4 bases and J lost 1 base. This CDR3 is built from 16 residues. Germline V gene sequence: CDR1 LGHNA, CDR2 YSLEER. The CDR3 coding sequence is TGCGCCAGCAGCCCCAGCGGGAGGGCGGGCACAGATACGCAGTATTTT. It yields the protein CASSPSGRAGTDTQYF.

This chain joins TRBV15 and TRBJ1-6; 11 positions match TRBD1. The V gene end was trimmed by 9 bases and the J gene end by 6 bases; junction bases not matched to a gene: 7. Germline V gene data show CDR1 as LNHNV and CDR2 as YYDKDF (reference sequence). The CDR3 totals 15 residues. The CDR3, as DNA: TGTGCCACGTGGACAGGGGGCGCAACTAATTCACCCCTCCACTTT. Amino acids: CATWTGGATNSPLHF.

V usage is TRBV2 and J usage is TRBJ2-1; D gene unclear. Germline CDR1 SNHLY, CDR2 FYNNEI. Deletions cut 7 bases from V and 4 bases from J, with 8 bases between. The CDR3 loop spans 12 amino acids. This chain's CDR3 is CASNPEYNEQFF. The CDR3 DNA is TGTGCCAGCAACCCTGAATACAATGAGCAGTTCTTC.

The CDR3 nucleotides read TGTGCCAGCAGTCCGGGGGACGGTCACAATGAGCAGTTCTTC. This translates into CASSPGDGHNEQFF. V is TRBV12-3 or TRBV12-4 and J is TRBJ2-1; D is possibly TRBD2 (6 bases). Trimming shortened V by 5 bases and J by 5 bases, and 13 bases separated the two germline ends. The CDR3 length is 14 residues.

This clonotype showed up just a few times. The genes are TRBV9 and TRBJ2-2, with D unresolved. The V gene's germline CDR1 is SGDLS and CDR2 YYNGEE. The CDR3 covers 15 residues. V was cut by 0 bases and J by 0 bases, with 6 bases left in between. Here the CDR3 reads CASSVGGSNTGELFF. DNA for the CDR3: TGTGCCAGCAGCGTAGGGGGTTCGAACACCGGGGAGCTGTTTTTT.

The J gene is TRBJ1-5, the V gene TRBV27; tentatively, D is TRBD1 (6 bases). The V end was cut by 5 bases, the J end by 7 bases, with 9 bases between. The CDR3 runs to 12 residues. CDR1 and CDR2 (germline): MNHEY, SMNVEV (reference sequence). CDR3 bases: TGTGCCAGCAGTGTTGGGGGCCAGCCCCAGCATTTT. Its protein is CASSVGGQPQHF.

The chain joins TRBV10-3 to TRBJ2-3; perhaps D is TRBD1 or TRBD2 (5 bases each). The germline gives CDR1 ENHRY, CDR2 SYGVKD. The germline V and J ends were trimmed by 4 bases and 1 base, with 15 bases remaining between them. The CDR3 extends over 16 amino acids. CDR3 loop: CAISGIFGGGTDTQYF. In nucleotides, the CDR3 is TGTGCCATCAGTGGAATTTTTGGGGGTGGCACAGATACGCAGTATTTT.

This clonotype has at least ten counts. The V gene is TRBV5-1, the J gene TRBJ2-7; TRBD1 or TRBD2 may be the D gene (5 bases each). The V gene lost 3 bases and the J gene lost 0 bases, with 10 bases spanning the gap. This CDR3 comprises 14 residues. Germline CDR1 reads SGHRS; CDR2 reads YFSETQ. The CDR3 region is CASSSGTDSYEQYF. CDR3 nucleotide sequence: TGCGCCAGCAGCTCAGGGACGGACTCCTACGAGCAGTACTTC.

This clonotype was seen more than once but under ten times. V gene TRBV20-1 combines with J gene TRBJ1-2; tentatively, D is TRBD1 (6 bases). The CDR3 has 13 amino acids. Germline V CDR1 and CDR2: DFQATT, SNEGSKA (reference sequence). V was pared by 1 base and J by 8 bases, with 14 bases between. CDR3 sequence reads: CSARVQGYAGYTF. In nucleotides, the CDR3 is TGCAGTGCTAGAGTTCAGGGGTACGCAGGCTACACCTTC.

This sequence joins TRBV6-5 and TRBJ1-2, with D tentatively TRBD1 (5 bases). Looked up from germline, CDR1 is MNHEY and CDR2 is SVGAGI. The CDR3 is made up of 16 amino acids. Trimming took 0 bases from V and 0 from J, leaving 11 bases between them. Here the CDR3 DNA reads TGTGCCAGCAGTTACTCGAACAGGCCCGCTAACTATGGCTACACCTTC. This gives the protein CASSYSNRPANYGYTF.

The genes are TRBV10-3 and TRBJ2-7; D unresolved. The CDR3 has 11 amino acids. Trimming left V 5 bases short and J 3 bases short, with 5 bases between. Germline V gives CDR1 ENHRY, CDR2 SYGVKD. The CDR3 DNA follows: TGTGCCATCAGTACAAACTACGAGCAGTACTTC. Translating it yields CAISTNYEQYF.

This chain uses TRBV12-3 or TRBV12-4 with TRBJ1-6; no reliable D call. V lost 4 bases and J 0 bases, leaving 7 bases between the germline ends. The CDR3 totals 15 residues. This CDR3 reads CASSSGSSYNSPLHF. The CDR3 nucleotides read TGTGCCAGCAGTTCCGGGAGCTCCTATAATTCACCCCTCCACTTT.

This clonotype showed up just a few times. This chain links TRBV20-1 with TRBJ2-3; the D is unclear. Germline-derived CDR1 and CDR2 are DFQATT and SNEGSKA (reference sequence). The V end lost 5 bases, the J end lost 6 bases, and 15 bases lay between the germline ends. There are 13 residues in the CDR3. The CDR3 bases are TGCAGTGCTCAAACTGGACGGCTTGATACGCAGTATTTT. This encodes CSAQTGRLDTQYF.

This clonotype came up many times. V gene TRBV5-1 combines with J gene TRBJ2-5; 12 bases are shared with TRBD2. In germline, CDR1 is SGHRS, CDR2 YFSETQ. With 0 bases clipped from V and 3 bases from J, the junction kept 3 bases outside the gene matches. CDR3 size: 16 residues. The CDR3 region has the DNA TGCGCCAGCAGCTTGGAGCCTAGCGGGAGGGAAGAGACCCAGTACTTC. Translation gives CASSLEPSGREETQYF.

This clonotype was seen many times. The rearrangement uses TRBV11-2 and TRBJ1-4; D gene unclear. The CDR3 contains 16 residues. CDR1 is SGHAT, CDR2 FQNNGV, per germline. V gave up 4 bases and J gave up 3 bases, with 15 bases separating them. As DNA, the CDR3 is TGTGCCAGCAGCTCACAAATGGACGGTCCTAATGAAAAACTGTTTTTT. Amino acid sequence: CASSSQMDGPNEKLFF.

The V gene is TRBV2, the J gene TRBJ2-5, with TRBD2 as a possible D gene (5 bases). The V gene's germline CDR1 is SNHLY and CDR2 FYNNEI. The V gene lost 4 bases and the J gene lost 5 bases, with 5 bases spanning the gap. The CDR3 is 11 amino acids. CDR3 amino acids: CASSGRETQYF. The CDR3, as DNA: TGTGCCAGCAGTGGGAGGGAGACCCAGTACTTC.

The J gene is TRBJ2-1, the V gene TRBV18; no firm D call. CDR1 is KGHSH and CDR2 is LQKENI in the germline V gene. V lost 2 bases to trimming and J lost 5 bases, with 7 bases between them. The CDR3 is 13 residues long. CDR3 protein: CASSPGQDNEQFF. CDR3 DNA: TGTGCCAGCTCACCAGGCCAGGACAATGAGCAGTTCTTC. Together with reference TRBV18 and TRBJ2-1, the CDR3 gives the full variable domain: NAGVMQNPRHLVRRRGQEARLRCSPMKGHSHVYWYRQLPEEGLKFMVYLQKENIIDESGMPKERFSAEFPKEGPSILRIQQVVRGDSAAYFCASSPGQDNEQFFGPGTRLTVL.

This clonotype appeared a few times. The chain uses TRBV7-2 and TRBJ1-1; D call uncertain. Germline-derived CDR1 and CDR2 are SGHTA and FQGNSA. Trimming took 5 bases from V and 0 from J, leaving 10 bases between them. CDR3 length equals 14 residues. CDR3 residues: CASSPQALNTEAFF. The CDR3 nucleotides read TGTGCCAGCAGCCCTCAGGCTCTGAACACTGAAGCTTTCTTT.

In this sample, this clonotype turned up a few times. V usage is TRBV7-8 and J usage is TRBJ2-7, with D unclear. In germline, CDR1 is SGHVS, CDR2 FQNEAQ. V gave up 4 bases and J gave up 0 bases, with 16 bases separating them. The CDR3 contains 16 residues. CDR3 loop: CASSSVVSVGSYEQYF. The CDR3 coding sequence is TGTGCCAGCAGCTCAGTCGTCTCGGTAGGCTCCTACGAGCAGTACTTC.

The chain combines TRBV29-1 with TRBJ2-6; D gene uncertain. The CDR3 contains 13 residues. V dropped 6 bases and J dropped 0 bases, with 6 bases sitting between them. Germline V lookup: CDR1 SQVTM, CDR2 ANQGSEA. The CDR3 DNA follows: TGCAGCGTATTCGTCTCTGGGGCCAACGTCCTGACTTTC. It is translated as CSVFVSGANVLTF.

CDR3: CSAREALAYEQYF. The CDR3 DNA reads as TGCAGTGCTAGAGAGGCCCTTGCCTACGAGCAGTACTTC. V is TRBV20-1 and J is TRBJ2-7; D is unresolved. The CDR3 is made up of 13 amino acids. V lost 0 bases to trimming and J lost 2 bases, with 8 bases between them. Germline lookup yields CDR1 DFQATT and CDR2 SNEGSKA (reference sequence).

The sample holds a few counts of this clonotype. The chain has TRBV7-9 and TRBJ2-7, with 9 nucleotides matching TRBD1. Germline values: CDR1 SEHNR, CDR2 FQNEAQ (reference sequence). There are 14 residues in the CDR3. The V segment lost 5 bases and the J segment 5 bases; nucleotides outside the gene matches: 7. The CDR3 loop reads CASSIDRGTHEQYF. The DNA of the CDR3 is TGTGCCAGCAGCATCGACAGGGGGACCCACGAGCAGTACTTC.